The 22 T cell receptor beta chains below were found in one sample sequenced in a study of cytotoxic CD8 clonotypes in ibrutinib-treated CLL. TCRdb's copy holds only in-frame clones and misses some; the assay was immunoSEQ multiplex PCR. The sample shows 55,000 to 80,000 clones, 57% of them seen only once. Here the sequenced sample was PBMCs, taken after 12 months of ibrutinib treatment. The receptors shown here come from a human donor with chronic lymphocytic leukemia.

By its share, this clone is medium-sized (0.01 to 0.1%). The chain employs TRBV10-3 and TRBJ1-1; D gene ambiguous. This CDR3 is built from 13 residues. Germline values: CDR1 ENHRY, CDR2 SYGVKD. V dropped 4 bases and J dropped 1 base, with 7 bases sitting between them. The CDR3 DNA follows: TGTGCCATCAGTGTTGGAAAGAACACTGAAGCTTTCTTT. Translating gives CAISVGKNTEAFF.

This chain joins TRBV5-1 and TRBJ2-3; no definite D call. This CDR3 contains 11 residues. V dropped 5 bases and J dropped 9 bases, with 10 bases sitting between them. CDR1 and CDR2 from the germline V gene are SGHRS and YFSETQ. The DNA of the CDR3 is TGCGCCAGCAGGTCGGAGATGACGCAGTATTTT. This translates into CASRSEMTQYF.

The chain is built from TRBV7-8 and TRBJ2-7, with 7 bases aligning to TRBD1. Germline assignment: CDR1 SGHVS and CDR2 FQNEAQ. Germline trimming cut 1 base from V and 3 bases from J; bases unmatched to any gene: 6. The CDR3 spans 15 residues. The CDR3 sequence: CASSLDGTVDYEQYF. CDR3 sequence (DNA): TGTGCCAGCAGCTTAGACGGGACAGTCGACTACGAGCAGTACTTC.

The V gene is TRBV6-6, the J gene TRBJ2-7, with 7 bases fitting TRBD1. V dropped 9 bases and J dropped 7; count of bases not matched to a gene: 12. Germline CDR1 MNHNY, CDR2 SVGAGI (reference sequence). The CDR3 is 13 amino acids. CDR3: CASETGQRLEQYF. The CDR3 DNA reads as TGTGCCAGTGAGACGGGACAGCGTCTGGAGCAGTACTTC.

This clone was recorded a few times. The chain uses TRBV6-5 and TRBJ1-1; the D gene is possibly TRBD1 (5 bases). The germline V gene has CDR1 MNHEY and CDR2 SVGAGI. Trimming left V 6 bases short and J 1 base short, with 18 bases between. The CDR3 spans 16 residues. The CDR3 reads CASSYGLGRKNTEAFF. CDR3 sequence (DNA): TGTGCCAGCAGCTACGGCCTGGGACGGAAGAACACTGAAGCTTTCTTT.

The rearrangement joins TRBV19 to TRBJ2-7; TRBD1 matches 7 bases. CDR3 length: 13 amino acids. Germline CDR1 LNHDA, CDR2 SQIVND (reference sequence). The V gene end was trimmed by 3 bases and the J gene end by 6 bases; junction bases not matched to a gene: 5. CDR3 residues: CASSIGAGGEQYV. The CDR3 DNA is TGTGCCAGTAGTATTGGGGCAGGGGGCGAGCAGTACGTC.

This sequence joins TRBV10-2 and TRBJ1-1, with 9 bases that match TRBD1. CDR1 WSHSY and CDR2 SAAADI come from the germline V gene. The CDR3 totals 15 residues. J was trimmed by 3 bases and V by 2 bases; bases with no gene match: 4. The CDR3 here is CASSEGGDRDTEAFF. The CDR3 region has the DNA TGCGCCAGCAGTGAGGGTGGGGACAGGGACACTGAAGCTTTCTTT.

This clone was seen a handful of times. The chain joins TRBV28 to TRBJ1-2; TRBD1 matches 9 bases. This CDR3 contains 15 residues. Per the germline V gene, CDR1 is MDHEN and CDR2 is SYDVKM. The J segment lost 7 bases and the V segment lost 7 bases, leaving 13 bases of the junction unmatched. CDR3 bases: TGTGCCAGCAACCTTCCGGGACAGGGTTCCGGTGGCTACACCTTC. Amino acids: CASNLPGQGSGGYTF.

This sequence joins TRBV4-1 and TRBJ2-5; D is unresolved. Trimming removed 2 bases at V and 7 bases at J, with 17 bases between. The CDR3 extends over 15 amino acids. The V gene's germline CDR1 is MGHRA and CDR2 YSYEKL. CDR3 nucleotides: TGCGCCAGCAGCCAAACCGGGCCCGGCGAAGGGACCCAGTACTTC. Translated, it gives CASSQTGPGEGTQYF.

V and J are TRBV6-5 and TRBJ2-5; 10 bases fit TRBD2. J gave up 4 bases and V 3 bases, and 5 bases lay outside the gene matches. From germline, CDR1 is MNHEY and CDR2 SVGAGI. The CDR3 has 15 amino acids. DNA for the CDR3: TGTGCCAGCAGTTATATCCGGACTAGCGGAGAGACCCAGTACTTC. Translated: CASSYIRTSGETQYF.

This clone occurred once. The genes are TRBV28 and TRBJ2-3, with D tentatively TRBD1 (5 bases). Trimming cost V 8 bases and J 2 bases, with 17 bases left between them. CDR3 length: 15 residues. Germline-derived CDR1 and CDR2 are MDHEN and SYDVKM. The CDR3 spells CASLPAGWDTDTQYF. The CDR3, as DNA: TGTGCCAGCCTACCGGCAGGGTGGGACACAGATACGCAGTATTTT. The variable domain in full, with the rest retrieved from reference TRBV28 and TRBJ2-3, is DVKVTQSSRYLVKRTGEKVFLECVQDMDHENMFWYRQDPGLGLRLIYFSYDVKMKEKGDIPEGYSVSREKKERFSLILESASTNQTSMYLCASLPAGWDTDTQYFGPGTRLTVL.

The V gene is TRBV18, the J gene TRBJ2-3; D possibly corresponds to TRBD1 (6 bases). CDR3 size: 15 residues. Germline V lookup: CDR1 KGHSH, CDR2 LQKENI. Trimming removed 2 bases from V and 6 bases from J, with 15 bases in between. The CDR3 DNA reads TGTGCCAGCTCACCAAGGGGCAGGGGATACGATACGCAGTATTTT. Translating gives CASSPRGRGYDTQYF.

The V call is TRBV2, the J call TRBJ1-4, with D perhaps matching TRBD1 (5 bases). This CDR3 has 18 residues. Trimming stripped 0 bases from V and 4 bases from J, with 18 bases between. Germline V gives CDR1 SNHLY, CDR2 FYNNEI. The CDR3 reads CASSEAQVGPGFNEKLFF. CDR3 coding DNA: TGTGCCAGCAGTGAAGCGCAAGTCGGACCAGGGTTTAATGAAAAACTGTTTTTT.

This clone was seen just once. V gene TRBV11-2 combines with J gene TRBJ1-1; no clear D gene. Between the trimmed V and J ends, which lost 2 bases and 4 bases, there was a span of 8 bases. CDR3 length: 13 residues. Germline V gives CDR1 SGHAT, CDR2 FQNNGV. The CDR3 spells CASSLSEGTEAFF. In DNA, the CDR3 is TGTGCCAGCAGCTTAAGTGAGGGCACTGAAGCTTTCTTT.

This clone was seen more than once but under ten times. The CDR3 is CARTGQGFYEQFF. The CDR3 DNA reads as TGTGCCCGCACTGGACAGGGTTTTTATGAGCAGTTCTTC. The chain uses TRBV30 and TRBJ2-1, with TRBD1 identical over 8 bases. With V trimmed by 8 bases and J by 8 bases, 11 bases remained unmatched. Germline V gives CDR1 GTSNPN, CDR2 SVGIG (reference sequence). The CDR3 extends over 13 amino acids.

Ten or more counts support this clone. The rearrangement uses TRBV7-8 and TRBJ1-4; D ambiguous. CDR3 length: 14 amino acids. CDR1 and CDR2 from the germline V gene are SGHVS and FQNEAQ. With 1 base removed from V and 7 bases from J, the gap between germline ends came to 10 bases. The CDR3, as DNA: TGTGCCAGCAGCTTAGTCCCAGTTGGTGAAAAACTGTTTTTT. Residues: CASSLVPVGEKLFF.

This clone was counted only a few times. The CDR3 region is CASSLAAAAYEQYF. The CDR3 DNA follows: TGTGCCAGCAGTCTAGCGGCGGCAGCATACGAGCAGTACTTC. The rearrangement links TRBV27 to TRBJ2-7; 7 bases map to TRBD2. V dropped 5 bases and J dropped 4; count of bases not matched to a gene: 8. From germline, CDR1 is MNHEY and CDR2 SMNVEV (reference sequence). The CDR3 sequence is 14 residues long.

This clone was recorded a few times. The chain joins TRBV27 to TRBJ2-7; D gene ambiguous. The CDR3 extends over 17 amino acids. V gave up 5 bases and J gave up 2 bases, with 22 bases separating them. Germline CDR1 and CDR2: MNHEY and SMNVEV (reference sequence). Written as DNA, the CDR3 is TGTGCCAGCAGTCCCGGGCTAAAGGGCGGTCCTCCCTACGAGCAGTACTTC. Protein sequence: CASSPGLKGGPPYEQYF.

A single count supports this clone. The J gene is TRBJ1-2, the V gene TRBV13; 7 bases fit TRBD1. CDR3 length equals 14 residues. CDR1 and CDR2 from the germline V gene are PRHDT and FYEKMQ (reference sequence). The V and J ends lost 6 bases and 4 bases, in that order; junction bases with no gene match: 8. The CDR3 DNA reads TGTGCCAGCAGGTTTGCGGGACAGACCTATGGCTACACCTTC. Amino acids: CASRFAGQTYGYTF.

The V gene is TRBV7-2, the J gene TRBJ2-1, with D unclear. The germline V gene encodes CDR1 SGHTA and CDR2 FQGNSA. The CDR3 covers 15 residues. Trimming removed 0 bases from V and 0 bases from J, with 6 bases in between. CDR3 nucleotide sequence: TGTGCCAGCAGCTTAGCAGAAAGCTCCTACAATGAGCAGTTCTTC. Translating it yields CASSLAESSYNEQFF. The whole variable domain, filled in from reference TRBV7-2 and TRBJ2-1, reads GAGVSQSPSNKVTEKGKDVELRCDPISGHTALYWYRQSLGQGLEFLIYFQGNSAPDKSGLPSDRFSAERTGGSVSTLTIQRTQQEDSAVYLCASSLAESSYNEQFFGPGTRLTVL.

Only one count was recorded for this clone. The chain couples TRBV6-1 to TRBJ2-7; a weak D match, TRBD1 (6 bases). V shed 6 bases and J shed 3 bases, with 12 bases lying between them. The CDR3 runs to 13 residues. Germline V CDR1 and CDR2: MNHNS, SASEGT. CDR3 loop: CASRYRAHYEQYF. CDR3 sequence (DNA): TGTGCCAGCAGATACAGGGCCCACTACGAGCAGTACTTC.

CDR3 coding DNA: TGTGCCAGCAGTTCGAGGAGCAGGGAGACCCAGTACTTC. This gives the protein CASSSRSRETQYF. The rearrangement uses TRBV28 and TRBJ2-5, with no clear D. This CDR3 has 13 amino acids. Germline lookup yields CDR1 MDHEN and CDR2 SYDVKM. V lost 4 bases, J lost 5 bases, and 11 bases lay in between.